One sample yielded the 13 T cell receptor beta chains listed below, sequenced in a study of PD-L1 blockade in urothelial cancer. Profiled with immunoSEQ multiplex PCR; TCRdb holds only in-frame clones, not every one. The table lists about 88,000 clones, roughly 90% of them singletons. This sample comprised PBMCs, obtained around atezolizumab (anti-PD-L1) treatment. These receptors originate from a man between 60 and 75 years old with urothelial cancer.

This clone occurred a few times. V usage is TRBV5-6 and J usage is TRBJ2-7; D remains unclear. Trimming took 0 bases from V and 3 from J, leaving 4 bases between them. Germline loops: CDR1 SGHDT, CDR2 YYEEEE. CDR3 length: 12 residues. CDR3 in DNA: TGTGCCAGCAGCTTGGCAGACTACGAGCAGTACTTC. As protein: CASSLADYEQYF.

CDR3 amino acids: CASSLGQGANFGNTIYF. The CDR3 DNA sequence: TGTGCCAGCAGCTTGGGACAGGGGGCGAATTTTGGAAACACCATATATTTT. The chain is built from TRBV7-9 and TRBJ1-3; 12 bases agree with TRBD1. CDR3 length: 17 amino acids. Germline V gene sequence: CDR1 SEHNR, CDR2 FQNEAQ (reference sequence). V was clipped by 3 bases and J by 3 bases; unmatched bases: 6.

The chain has TRBV7-2 and TRBJ1-1; D not resolved. Germline values: CDR1 SGHTA, CDR2 FQGNSA. CDR3 size: 13 residues. The V end lost 2 bases, the J end lost 5 bases, and 9 bases lay between the germline ends. The CDR3 spells CASSLSAGTEAFF. The DNA of the CDR3 is TGTGCCAGCAGCTTAAGCGCTGGGACTGAAGCTTTCTTT.

V usage is TRBV19 and J usage is TRBJ2-1; D remains unclear. Looked up from germline, CDR1 is LNHDA and CDR2 is SQIVND (reference sequence). CDR3 length: 15 amino acids. Trimming stripped 1 base from V and 9 bases from J, with 16 bases between. In DNA, the CDR3 is TGTGCCAGTAGTATAGCCACCTCTCTAGACGGTGAGCAGTTCTTC. Protein: CASSIATSLDGEQFF.

The chain couples TRBV12-5 to TRBJ1-2; D might be TRBD1 (5 bases). Germline CDR1 is LGHNT and CDR2 is FRNRAP. The CDR3 consists of 15 residues. Trimming left V 0 bases short and J 8 bases short, with 16 bases between. DNA of the CDR3: TGTGCTAGTGGTTTGGTATGGGGAGGGGCTGGGGGCTACACCTTC. It yields the protein CASGLVWGGAGGYTF.

V and J are TRBV19 and TRBJ2-7; 9 bases are shared with TRBD1. CDR3 size: 15 residues. J was trimmed by 6 bases and V by 2 bases; bases with no gene match: 8. CDR1 LNHDA and CDR2 SQIVND come from the germline V gene (reference sequence). CDR3 in amino acids: CASSIPGQGYREQYF. As DNA, the CDR3 is TGTGCCAGTAGTATACCGGGACAGGGCTACCGCGAGCAGTACTTC. Based on the CDR3 plus reference TRBV19 and TRBJ2-7, the full variable domain is DGGITQSPKYLFRKEGQNVTLSCEQNLNHDAMYWYRQDPGQGLRLIYYSQIVNDFQKGDIAEGYSVSREKKESFPLTVTSAQKNPTAFYLCASSIPGQGYREQYFGPGTRLTVT.

This chain connects TRBV27 to TRBJ1-6; TRBD1 matches 7 bases. Germline V lookup: CDR1 MNHEY, CDR2 SMNVEV (reference sequence). This CDR3 has 16 amino acids. V lost 5 bases, J lost 10 bases, and 14 bases stayed unmatched. The CDR3 DNA follows: TGTGCCAGCAGTCCCCAAGGACAGGTGAGAAGGTCACCCCTCCACTTT. It codes for CASSPQGQVRRSPLHF.

The V and J genes are TRBV28 and TRBJ2-1, with D perhaps TRBD2 (7 bases). Germline CDR1 MDHEN, CDR2 SYDVKM. V was trimmed by 2 bases and J by 7 bases, leaving 24 bases between them. The CDR3 runs 18 residues. The CDR3 loop reads CASSLRARRGRAFNEQFF. In nucleotides, the CDR3 is TGTGCCAGCAGTTTACGGGCTCGTAGGGGGAGGGCCTTTAATGAGCAGTTCTTC.

The chain combines TRBV15 with TRBJ2-7; 9 bases align to TRBD1. Germline CDR1 LNHNV, CDR2 YYDKDF (reference sequence). The CDR3 sequence is 16 residues long. The ends lost 2 bases at V and 4 bases at J; junction bases unmatched: 9. In DNA form, the CDR3 reads TGTGCCACCAGCAGACGACAAACAGGGGGCAGATACGAGCAGTACTTC. Protein product: CATSRRQTGGRYEQYF.

The chain joins TRBV4-1 to TRBJ2-7, with TRBD2 matching over 10 bases. Germline CDR1 and CDR2: MGHRA and YSYEKL. CDR3 length equals 14 residues. V lost 1 base to trimming and J lost 12 bases; unmatched junction nucleotides: 9. The CDR3 nucleotides are TGCGCCAGCAGCCAAGGGACTAGCGGAGAAGGGCTGTACTTC. As protein: CASSQGTSGEGLYF.

The V gene is TRBV4-1, the J gene TRBJ2-7; 13 nucleotides agree with TRBD2. Germline CDR1 MGHRA, CDR2 YSYEKL. This CDR3 has 16 amino acids. V trimming: 4 bases; J trimming: 3 bases; junction bases outside the gene matches: 6. This CDR3 is CASSPGLAGSSYEQYF. CDR3 DNA: TGCGCCAGCAGCCCGGGACTAGCGGGATCGAGCTACGAGCAGTACTTC.

The gene calls are TRBV4-1 and TRBJ1-1; D may be TRBD1 (5 bases). CDR3 length equals 17 residues. The germline gives CDR1 MGHRA, CDR2 YSYEKL. Trimming stripped 4 bases from V and 10 bases from J, with 28 bases between. The CDR3 nucleotides are TGCGCCAGCAGCCGATTCCTAACGACAGAGAGTTTCCCCGGAGCTTTCTTT. Its protein is CASSRFLTTESFPGAFF.

This clone occurred once. The chain recombines TRBV28 with TRBJ1-3; D might be TRBD1 (5 bases). The ends were cut back, 4 bases at V and 11 bases at J, with 9 bases in the middle. There are 11 residues in the CDR3. Germline-derived CDR1 and CDR2 are MDHEN and SYDVKM. This CDR3 is CASSYQGAIYF. CDR3 nucleotides: TGTGCCAGCAGTTACCAGGGTGCCATATATTTT.